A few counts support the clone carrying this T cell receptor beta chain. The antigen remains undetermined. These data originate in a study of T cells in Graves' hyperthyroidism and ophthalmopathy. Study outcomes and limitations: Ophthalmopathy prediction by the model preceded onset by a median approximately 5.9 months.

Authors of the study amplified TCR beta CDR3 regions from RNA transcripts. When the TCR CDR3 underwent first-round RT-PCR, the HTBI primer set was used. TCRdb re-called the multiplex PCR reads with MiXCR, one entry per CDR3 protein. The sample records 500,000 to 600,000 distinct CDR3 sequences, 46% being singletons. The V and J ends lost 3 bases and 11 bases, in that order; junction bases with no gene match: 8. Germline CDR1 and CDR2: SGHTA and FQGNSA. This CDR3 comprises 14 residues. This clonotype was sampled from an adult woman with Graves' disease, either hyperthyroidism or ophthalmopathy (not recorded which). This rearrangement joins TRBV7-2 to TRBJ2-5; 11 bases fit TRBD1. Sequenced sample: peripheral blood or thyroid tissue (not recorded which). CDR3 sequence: CASSFGQGADTQYF. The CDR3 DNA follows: TGTGCCAGCAGCTTTGGACAGGGGGCAGATACGCAGTACTTC.